This T cell receptor (beta chain) was recorded in a study of blood T cell repertoires in COVID-19. Some clones are missing from TCRdb's copy, which holds only in-frame ones; the method was immunoSEQ multiplex PCR. The table records about 200,000 clones, 76% of them present only once. In its sample, this clone was seen a few times. The clonotype was recovered from a woman between 45 and 60 years old with acute COVID-19. Material for sequencing was PBMCs or T cells enriched from blood (not recorded which).

Written as DNA, the CDR3 is TGTGCCAGTACTAGCGGGGGCCCAGATGAGCAGTTCTTC. Translating it yields CASTSGGPDEQFF. The chain joins TRBV27 to TRBJ2-1; 11 bases align to TRBD2. In germline, CDR1 is MNHEY, CDR2 SMNVEV (reference sequence). The junction had 6 bases not matched to a gene; V was cut back by 9 bases and J by 8 bases. This CDR3 has 13 amino acids.